The clone carrying this T cell receptor beta chain was recorded at least ten times. The antigen remains undetermined. This sample is drawn from a study of T cell repertoires in cytomegalovirus infection. The CDR3 has 20 amino acids. Germline V gene lookup returns CDR1 SGHTA and CDR2 FQGNSA. Between the trimmed V and J ends, which lost 1 base and 0 bases, there was a span of 22 bases. In TCRdb, the reads were re-called with MiXCR into one record per CDR3 protein. This table has about 890,000 distinct CDR3 sequences, 31% appearing once. The receptor was derived from a human donor in good health (CMV status not recorded). Some clones in this sample may be carry-over from other donors' samples. The sample was cultured CD8+ T cells from PBMCs, taken from culture after CMV antigen stimulation. This chain links TRBV7-2 with TRBJ2-4; TRBD1 might be the D (6 bases). The CDR3 sequence is CASSLVVRGRTRLAKNIQYF. CDR3 in DNA: TGTGCCAGCAGCTTAGTAGTCAGGGGCCGAACGAGATTAGCCAAAAACATTCAGTACTTC.